This T cell receptor beta chain was profiled in a study of cytomegalovirus exposure and HLA in healthy donors (dated by TCRdb to 2017 to 2019). Background on the whole study: An earlier analysis of about 530 of the donors reported about 280 Gb of sequence data and around 100 million unique TCR beta sequences obtained from about 200 million T cells. Around 300 gigabases of sequencing data and tens of millions of unique TCR sequences were included in an early release covering several hundred HLA-typed donors. Of the 398 genotyped donors, 81% fell in the genetic ancestry cluster associated with self-reported Caucasian donors. The study aimed to test whether signatures of past pathogen exposure could be identified by cataloging public T cell receptors. The study profiled the T cell repertoires of 500 to 800 subjects by immunosequencing and related them to cytomegalovirus serostatus. A separate validation cohort of some 130 different subjects was used in addition to the roughly 700-subject first cohort. To predict cytomegalovirus infection status, the study brought together high-throughput TCR immunosequencing, statistical association of individual TCRs with disease status, and machine learning. A later analysis re-analyzed previously published TCR beta repertoires from 550 to 700 donors and added high-resolution HLA genotyping to study TCR occurrence patterns. Rather than drawing on any new phenotypic data, the later analysis identified candidate immune exposures from TCR beta sequences and the way those sequences occurred across donors. An earlier analysis of some 500 of the donors applied high-throughput TCR beta sequencing to assess whether each TCR beta V gene segment acted as functional or pseudogenic. Alongside the repertoire data, information on donor age, sex, ethnicity and CMV serostatus was compiled. In a later genetic analysis, genome-wide SNP genotypes for about three fifths of the 666 donors were used, and that subset was treated as a discovery cohort. Every discovery cohort repertoire had been produced on one sequencing platform. Class I and class II HLA loci were covered by the typing at four-digit resolution. The number of donors typed differed by locus, with 629-630 for A, B, C, DRB1 and DQB1, around 500 for DQA1, 600 to 610 for DPA1, and some 440 for DPB1. A handful of DR-DQ haplotypes were handled as single units for association and clustering because linkage in the cohort was strong. Across about 370 genotyped donors of the cohort, an average of about 200,000 unique TCR beta nucleotide sequences per donor were sequenced, and roughly a sixth of those sequences were non-productive. Broad study findings and their caveats: Compared with the roughly 720-donor mean, donors in an Asian-associated ancestry cluster had fewer N-insertions in productive TCRs, according to a later genetic analysis. Correlated functional status among segregating V segments might be attributable to linkage disequilibrium, but an unknown experimental factor could not be ruled out. An earlier analysis of approximately 540 of the donors showed that most TCR beta V segments appeared in productive rearrangements either about 90% or about 30% of the time, which broadly matched IMGT annotations. In a later analysis, TCR association rates were found to vary across HLA loci, with the most associated TCRs seen for DRB1 alleles and the fewest for HLA-C alleles. Because counts were too low, about 18 rarely observed V segments, including chromosome 9 orphons, were excluded from the earlier analysis of 587 of the donors. CMV serostatus was the only immune exposure information available for the cohort. Sequencing depth was assumed to be roughly uniform across donors in the presence/absence analyses, though that assumption may not hold. In the study, approximately 160 TCR beta chains were listed as associated with cytomegalovirus. A later analysis reported that several top co-occurrence clusters appeared linked to parvovirus B19, influenza, CMV and Epstein-Barr virus. An association between a missense DCLRE1C variant and V-gene and J-gene trimming of TCR beta chains was found in a later genetic analysis and replicated in an independent cohort. A further reported finding was that TCR beta sequences accurately predicted the HLA-A and HLA-B alleles for most subjects in the first cohort. Three of the identified cytomegalovirus-associated TCR beta chains were confirmed in vitro to be specific for cytomegalovirus antigens. Because some donors lacked HLA typing at each locus, the association tests relied only on the typed subset. In a later analysis, HLA-associated TCR beta chains were found to be more clonally expanded and to have lower generation probabilities than equally common non-associated chains. Some IMGT-functional V segments, including TRBV6-2 and TRBV6-3, could not be distinguished by the 87-base-pair reads and were therefore excluded. Specific HLA alleles were associated with about 17,000 TCR beta sequences at a false discovery rate of 0.05 in a later analysis. The authors suggested that the approach could potentially be extended to other disease states and immunological phenotypes. The classifier was reported to diagnose cytomegalovirus status with high specificity and sensitivity in both the original and validation cohorts. Only TCR beta chains were sequenced in this cohort, and the absence of alpha or paired-chain data limited detectable features. Most TCR sequences were seen in very few donors, while some public TCRs were found in many individuals. A cluster of highly shared sequence variants was judged likely to represent a technical artifact of the sequencing pipeline. According to a later analysis, most CMV-associated TCR beta chains appeared to be HLA-restricted, and the HLA associations seemed to be driven largely by CMV exposure. Strong co-occurrence of HLA alleles, especially DR and DQ, made assigning TCR associations to individual alleles difficult.

The cohort comprised 670 or so healthy bone marrow donors. Cohort members were all nominally healthy when sampled, although unrecorded immune exposures were likely present. The donor tested CMV seronegative, placing the donor among the 350 to 400 seronegative members of the cohort. A peripheral blood sample was collected from each donor, and TCR beta sequencing was performed on peripheral blood mononuclear cells. Genomic DNA extraction from the blood cell samples was performed with the Qiagen DNeasy Blood Extraction Kit. Via the germline V gene, CDR1 is MDHEN and CDR2 SYDVKM. Inclusive of the bounding cysteine and phenylalanine, the CDR3 is 14 residues long. Of all the DNA, just the CDR3 is kept, 42 bases in frame from base 1. V is trimmed back by 9 bases and J by 1 base, and the junction contains 7 bases that no gene match accounts for. Preparation of the library involved the immunoSEQ multiplex PCR assay. For the multiplex PCR, a mixture combining 60 forward primers for TCR Vbeta segments and 13 reverse primers for TCR Jbeta segments was used. The CDR3 region of rearranged TCR beta genes was amplified from genomic DNA by a multiplex PCR assay. The amplified TCR beta libraries were sequenced on the Illumina HiSeq System as 87-base-pair reads. In the original analysis: A later analysis tallied about 77 million unique TCR beta chains across the roughly 610 repertoires, and about 10 million of those chains were shared by two or more donors. Raw reads were error-corrected and collapsed into unique sequences with a nearest-neighbor algorithm that merged closely related sequences to remove PCR and sequencing errors. CDR3 sequences were aligned to IMGT reference sequences to assign V, D and J gene segments. For a sequence to be retained, a match of at least six nucleotides to both a V gene segment and a J gene segment was required. A rearrangement was called productive if the CDR3 had no stop codons and remained in frame with V and J, and every other rearrangement was called non-productive. CDR3 was defined by IMGT convention, running from the second conserved V-encoded cysteine to the conserved J-encoded phenylalanine. Sequences without an unambiguous match to a single V gene segment were excluded from the earlier analysis of several hundred of the donors. In an earlier analysis of a few hundred of the donors, a V segment was called functional when productive rearrangements were above 56.7%, and segregating when the standard deviation between donors exceeded 5%. A statistical classification framework was built for diagnosing cytomegalovirus status from the catalog of TCR beta chain sequences. In a later analysis, TCR nucleotide sequences were compared against IMGT/GENE-DB human TR gene sequences so that V and J genes could be assigned. In a later analysis, CDR3 sequences and most-parsimonious VDJ recombination scenarios were assigned using the TCRdist pipeline. A later analysis defined each TCR beta chain by its CDR3 amino acid sequence plus V-gene family, and excluded reads lacking a unique V-gene family. A later analysis removed 550 to 700 highly shared, low-generation-probability nucleotide sequences to deal with suspected cross-contamination and a sequencing artifact. A later analysis calculated a clonal expansion index for each public chain from normalized within-repertoire ranks of inferred template counts. A later analysis computed generation probabilities with a VDJ recombination model fitted to out-of-frame rearrangements, and checked the results against IGoR. In a later analysis, TCR-TCR, TCR-HLA and TCR-CMV co-occurrence was scored with hypergeometric tests, and a repertoire-size bias correction was applied to TCR pairs. A later analysis estimated false discovery rates by permuting HLA or CMV assignments 20 times. In a later analysis, co-occurring TCRs were grouped with DBSCAN, and TCRdist sequence similarity was added when clustering was performed within HLA-allele-positive subsets. For co-occurrence clustering, repertoires with fewer than 30,000 or more than 120,000 public chains were excluded, along with roughly five repertoires with anomalous nucleotide sharing. The source is immuneACCESS, and TCRdb retained only in-frame sequences with V and J called. Part of the clones is not carried over; for the studies checked, unresolved V genes explain less than half of this, and the remainder is unexplained. V, J and clone size were drawn from that table, and D and trimming were deduced from the DNA. This sample's clone table shows tens of thousands of clones. Approximately 4% of the sample is in the top ten clones.

Details on this clone: The antigen this receptor binds is unknown.

The sequence was obtained from a man aged 40-50 years in good health and CMV-seronegative. Sequencing input: PBMCs. The V gene is TRBV28 and the J gene is TRBJ1-1; TRBD1 fits 8 bases in the junction. The sequenced DNA is TGTGCCAGTCGCCCACAGGGGGGGAACACTGAAGCTTTCTTT. It translates to CASRPQGGNTEAFF. The entire variable domain, with the stretches around the CDR3 drawn from the reference TRBV28 and TRBJ1-1 proteins, is DVKVTQSSRYLVKRTGEKVFLECVQDMDHENMFWYRQDPGLGLRLIYFSYDVKMKEKGDIPEGYSVSREKKERFSLILESASTNQTSMYLCASRPQGGNTEAFFGQGTRLTVV.